This TCR beta chain was identified during a study of OX40 agonist ivuxolimab in advanced cancers. About the study: At doses from 0.01 to 10 mg/kg, patients were given intravenous ivuxolimab every 2 weeks. Study-level points and caveats: Researchers report that CD8+ T cells had, on average, more expanded clones than CD4+.

A word on this clone: Its antigen remains unknown.

Using immunoSEQ multiplex PCR, the repertoire was profiled, and TCRdb retains in-frame clones only, with some absent. The sample contains approximately 40,000 clones, 83% of which appear only once. This TCR was sampled from an adult with an advanced solid tumor such as melanoma, head and neck, liver or kidney cancer. Sequencing was performed on CD4+ or CD8+ T cells sorted from blood, taken in a trial of the OX40 agonist ivuxolimab.

The CDR3 coding sequence is TGTGCCAGCAGTTTAGGGGCGGGGGGGGACACTGAAGCTTTCTTT. Its translation is CASSLGAGGDTEAFF. The chain carries TRBV27 and TRBJ1-1, with a possible D match to TRBD1 (5 bases). Germline V gene sequence: CDR1 MNHEY, CDR2 SMNVEV (reference sequence). V was cut by 2 bases and J by 3 bases, with 13 bases left in between. The CDR3 length is 15 residues.